These 3 T cell receptor beta chains share one sample of origin, sequenced in a study of blood T cell repertoires in COVID-19 (dated by TCRdb to the early 2020s). The receptor library was made with the immunoSEQ multiplex PCR assay. What TCRdb holds here is the immuneACCESS table cut down to in-frame rearrangements. Part of the clones is not present; checked against another copy, under half of the missing clones reflect an unresolved V gene, and the others are unexplained. A total of fewer than 200,000 clones appear in this sample, about 85% of them only once. The top ten constitute roughly 1.1% of the sample. Sequences were obtained from peripheral blood. The receptor source for this set is a man aged 55 to 70 who had recovered from COVID-19.

There are a few counts of this clone. V gene TRBV27 combines with J gene TRBJ2-3, with a possible D match to TRBD1 (5 bases). Trimming cost V 6 bases and J 5 bases, with 18 bases left between them. CDR3 length: 15 amino acids. Germline V gene lookup returns CDR1 MNHEY and CDR2 SMNVEV (reference sequence). The CDR3 coding sequence is TGTGCCAGCAGCTCCTTACCCCAAGGGGTAGATACGCAGTATTTT. Translating gives CASSSLPQGVDTQYF.

J is TRBJ2-5 and V is TRBV14; D perhaps matches TRBD1 (6 bases). Trimming took off 4 bases at V and 5 bases at J, with 20 bases between the two ends. Germline-derived CDR1 and CDR2 are SGHDN and FVKESK. CDR3 length: 16 amino acids. CDR3: CASSRGLLRGWETQYF. CDR3 coding DNA: TGTGCCAGCAGCCGCGGACTCCTAAGGGGGTGGGAGACCCAGTACTTC.

This sequence joins TRBV4-3 and TRBJ2-3, with a weak D call TRBD2 (6 bases). V was clipped by 4 bases and J by 2 bases, with 10 bases between them. Germline CDR1 reads LGHNA; CDR2 reads YSLEER. The CDR3 contains 14 residues. CDR3 nucleotides: TGCGCCAGCAGCCCGGGACTGAACACAGATACGCAGTATTTT. Its translation: CASSPGLNTDTQYF.